This record concerns one T cell receptor (beta chain) sequence. This sample was taken from a study of blood T cells in healthy people across ages. Combining a sample-barcoded 5' primer with a J-beta primer mix, a second PCR ran for roughly 6 to 12 cycles. MiXCR, run by TCRdb on the 5' RACE reads, gives a single entry per CDR3 protein. The sample shows around 710,000 distinct CDR3 sequences, about 42% of them seen only once. The TCR comes from a woman aged 60 to 75 in good health. The sample comprised blood.

CDR3 DNA: TGTGCCAGCGGAACTTCAGGGGAATGGTTTGGCATTCAGTACTTC. This codes for CASGTSGEWFGIQYF. This chain uses TRBV2 with TRBJ2-7; tentatively, D is TRBD1 (6 bases). The J call may be incorrect, as the DNA end agrees better with TRBJ2-4. The CDR3 is 15 amino acids. The V gene's germline CDR1 is SNHLY and CDR2 FYNNEI.